One and the same sample provided the 32 T cell receptor beta chains below, sequenced in a study of T cell repertoires in cytomegalovirus infection. These receptors lack a known antigen. Via MiXCR, TCRdb re-called the reads, giving one row per CDR3 protein. The sample has some 43,000 distinct CDR3 sequences, about 20% seen once; the top ten hold approximately 90%. The specimen was CD8+ T cells from cultured PBMCs, collected from culture after CMV antigen stimulation. These receptor sequences come from a human donor in good health (CMV status not recorded). Some clones in this sample may be carry-over from other donors' samples.

This clonotype was counted only a few times. V usage is TRBV7-9 and J usage is TRBJ2-7; TRBD2 aligns across 7 bases. Germline CDR1 reads SEHNR; CDR2 reads FQNEAQ (reference sequence). This CDR3 has 16 amino acids. V was clipped by 5 bases and J by 4 bases; unmatched bases: 14. CDR3 in DNA: TGTGCCAGCAGCCTCCCTGCGGGCGGGAGAGTATACGAGCAGTACTTC. Translated: CASSLPAGGRVYEQYF.

V and J are TRBV7-2 and TRBJ2-1, with TRBD2 identical over 10 bases. V was clipped by 5 bases and J by 3 bases; unmatched bases: 13. CDR1 is SGHTA, CDR2 FQGNSA, per germline. The CDR3 has 18 residues. CDR3 in amino acids: CASSPPAASGRGYNEQFF. Here the CDR3 DNA reads TGTGCCAGCAGCCCCCCCGCGGCTAGCGGGAGAGGCTACAATGAGCAGTTCTTC.

This clonotype showed up many times. The chain carries TRBV27 and TRBJ2-1; 7 bases line up with TRBD1. CDR1 MNHEY and CDR2 SMNVEV come from the germline V gene (reference sequence). V lost 2 bases and J lost 3; bases outside the gene matches: 7. CDR3 length: 16 amino acids. For the CDR3, the DNA is TGTGCCAGCAGTTTAAGAGAGGGGGACAGCTACAATGAGCAGTTCTTC. It specifies CASSLREGDSYNEQFF.

The chain employs TRBV19 and TRBJ2-2; weak D call: TRBD1 (5 bases). V gave up 9 bases and J gave up 5 bases, with 7 bases separating them. The CDR3 spans 11 residues. Germline V gene data show CDR1 as LNHDA and CDR2 as SQIVND (reference sequence). CDR3 nucleotide sequence: TGTGCCAGCAGACAGACCGGGGAGCTGTTTTTT. As protein: CASRQTGELFF.

This clonotype was counted only a few times. This chain connects TRBV6-6 to TRBJ1-4; unclear D gene. Germline CDR1 and CDR2: MNHNY and SVGAGI (reference sequence). This CDR3 has 14 residues. V was trimmed by 8 bases and J by 6 bases, leaving 16 bases between them. The CDR3 sequence: CASYDGWSDEKLFF. CDR3 bases: TGTGCCAGCTACGATGGATGGTCGGATGAAAAACTGTTTTTT.

The chain uses TRBV7-6 and TRBJ2-3; TRBD2 might be the D (6 bases). There are 16 residues in the CDR3. The V gene lost 2 bases and the J gene lost 1 base, with 13 bases spanning the gap. Germline CDR1 SGHVS, CDR2 FNYEAQ. The CDR3 loop is CASSLSPAGRTDTQYF. The CDR3 DNA sequence: TGTGCCAGCAGCTTATCCCCAGCGGGCCGCACAGATACGCAGTATTTT.

The rearrangement joins TRBV12-3 or TRBV12-4 to TRBJ2-3; 7 positions agree with TRBD2. The CDR3 sequence is 17 residues long. V was pared by 6 bases and J by 5 bases, with 17 bases of the junction left unmatched. The CDR3: CASSPYVGGSGVDTQYF. CDR3 DNA: TGTGCCAGCAGCCCTTACGTGGGCGGGAGTGGTGTAGATACGCAGTATTTT.

This chain joins TRBV10-3 and TRBJ1-1; maybe TRBD1 (5 bases). The germline V gene encodes CDR1 ENHRY and CDR2 SYGVKD. V lost 10 bases to trimming and J lost 1 base, with 19 bases between them. This CDR3 comprises 15 residues. CDR3 region: CATSHAGYTNTEAFF. The CDR3 DNA sequence: TGTGCCACATCTCATGCAGGGTACACGAACACTGAAGCTTTCTTT.

The chain is built from TRBV6-5 and TRBJ2-1; D is ambiguous. V lost 2 bases and J lost 6, with 8 bases in between. There are 13 residues in the CDR3. In germline, CDR1 is MNHEY, CDR2 SVGAGI. CDR3 loop: CASSYGAPNEQFF. CDR3 DNA: TGTGCCAGCAGTTACGGCGCACCCAATGAGCAGTTCTTC.

The V gene is TRBV7-6, the J gene TRBJ1-2, with 9 bases fitting TRBD1. The CDR3 length is 17 residues. Unmatched junction bases numbered 6, after V lost 1 base and J lost 0 bases. Germline loops: CDR1 SGHVS, CDR2 FNYEAQ. CDR3 residues: CASSLGTGVYTNYGYTF. In nucleotides, the CDR3 is TGTGCCAGCAGCTTAGGGACAGGGGTCTACACTAACTATGGCTACACCTTC. The full variable domain, its missing parts supplied by reference TRBV7-6 and TRBJ1-2, is GAGVSQSPRYKVTKRGQDVALRCDPISGHVSLYWYRQALGQGPEFLTYFNYEAQQDKSGLPNDRFSAERPEGSISTLTIQRTEQRDSAMYRCASSLGTGVYTNYGYTFGSGTRLTVV.

This clonotype was counted a few times. The rearrangement uses TRBV5-1 and TRBJ2-1, with 9 nucleotides matching TRBD1. Germline lookup yields CDR1 SGHRS and CDR2 YFSETQ. The CDR3 contains 15 residues. The trim removed 4 bases at V and 4 bases at J, leaving 6 bases unmatched. CDR3 loop: CASSHRDRAYNEQFF. CDR3 sequence (DNA): TGCGCCAGCAGCCACCGGGACAGGGCATACAATGAGCAGTTCTTC.

This clonotype has a handful of counts. The chain is built from TRBV5-1 and TRBJ2-7; 9 bases line up with TRBD1. V gave up 7 bases and J gave up 3 bases; unmatched junction bases: 11. The germline V gene has CDR1 SGHRS and CDR2 YFSETQ. The CDR3 consists of 15 residues. CDR3 sequence: CASEAFPGQGYEQYF. The CDR3 coding sequence is TGCGCCAGCGAGGCCTTTCCGGGACAGGGCTACGAGCAGTACTTC.

This clonotype was picked up one time. The gene calls are TRBV6-1 and TRBJ1-1; TRBD1 is a possible D gene (5 bases). Germline lookup yields CDR1 MNHNS and CDR2 SASEGT. V lost 8 bases and J lost 2, with 15 bases in between. This CDR3 spans 14 amino acids. DNA for the CDR3: TGTGCCAGCGGCTACCCGGGGCTAAACACTGAAGCTTTCTTT. Translating it yields CASGYPGLNTEAFF.

V is TRBV7-3 and J is TRBJ2-2; D unclear. The germline V and J ends were trimmed by 5 bases and 3 bases, with 10 bases remaining between them. Germline V gives CDR1 SGHTA, CDR2 FQGTGA. The CDR3 is 14 residues long. CDR3 DNA: TGTGCCAGCAGCCCCCGGATAGACACCGGGGAGCTGTTTTTT. This encodes CASSPRIDTGELFF.

This clonotype came up a few times. The chain combines TRBV6-2 or TRBV6-3 with TRBJ2-7; D perhaps matches TRBD1 (5 bases). This CDR3 spans 11 amino acids. V was trimmed by 10 bases and J by 3 bases, leaving 10 bases between them. Per the germline V gene, CDR1 is MNHEY and CDR2 is SVGEGT. The CDR3 DNA is TGTGCCACCACACAGGTCTACGAGCAGTACTTC. Its translation: CATTQVYEQYF.

The CDR3 region has the DNA TGTGCCAGCAGCCCTAGGACTCAAGGCTACACCTTC. It translates to CASSPRTQGYTF. The chain joins TRBV7-2 to TRBJ1-2; D gene unclear. Germline loops: CDR1 SGHTA, CDR2 FQGNSA. Trimming cost V 5 bases and J 8 bases, with 12 bases left between them. The length of the CDR3 is 12 residues.

The J gene is TRBJ1-2, the V gene TRBV7-2, with D possibly matching TRBD1 (6 bases). Trimming took 3 bases from V and 1 from J, leaving 12 bases between them. Germline CDR1 reads SGHTA; CDR2 reads FQGNSA. This CDR3 has 15 amino acids. DNA of the CDR3: TGTGCCAGCAGCTTTCCCAGGGGAGATAACTATGGCTACACCTTC. Translating gives CASSFPRGDNYGYTF.

The rearrangement links TRBV7-2 to TRBJ2-7, with 10 positions matching TRBD1. With 4 bases clipped from V and 5 bases from J, the junction kept 2 bases outside the gene matches. The CDR3 contains 13 residues. CDR1 and CDR2 (germline): SGHTA, FQGNSA. The CDR3: CASSSGTGDEQYF. Here the CDR3 DNA reads TGTGCCAGCAGCTCCGGGACAGGGGACGAGCAGTACTTC.

CDR3 loop: CASSLGGGWGRDTEAFF. The CDR3 nucleotides are TGTGCCAGCAGCTTAGGGGGAGGTTGGGGGCGGGACACTGAAGCTTTCTTT. The V and J genes are TRBV7-8 and TRBJ1-1; maybe TRBD1 (6 bases). The CDR3 has 17 amino acids. Trimming took off 1 base at V and 3 bases at J, with 18 bases between the two ends. CDR1 and CDR2 (germline): SGHVS, FQNEAQ.

The gene calls are TRBV11-1 and TRBJ2-2, with D perhaps matching TRBD1 or TRBD2 (5 bases each). Between the trimmed V and J ends, which lost 3 bases and 2 bases, there was a span of 13 bases. CDR1 SGHAT and CDR2 FQDESV come from the germline V gene (reference sequence). This CDR3 contains 16 residues. CDR3 DNA sequence: TGTGCCAGCAGCTTTATACGGGGCACTAACACCGGGGAGCTGTTTTTT. Translating gives CASSFIRGTNTGELFF.

This chain links TRBV7-2 with TRBJ2-7; the match to TRBD1 covers 9 bases. Germline loops: CDR1 SGHTA, CDR2 FQGNSA. J was trimmed by 3 bases and V by 3 bases; bases with no gene match: 6. The CDR3 is 15 amino acids. The CDR3 region has the DNA TGTGCCAGCAGCTTTCCGGGACAGGGACTCTACGAGCAGTACTTC. This gives the protein CASSFPGQGLYEQYF. The complete variable domain, with remaining parts taken from reference TRBV7-2 and TRBJ2-7, reads GAGVSQSPSNKVTEKGKDVELRCDPISGHTALYWYRQSLGQGLEFLIYFQGNSAPDKSGLPSDRFSAERTGGSVSTLTIQRTQQEDSAVYLCASSFPGQGLYEQYFGPGTRLTVT.

The chain recombines TRBV11-2 with TRBJ2-1; no reliable D call. V lost 5 bases to trimming and J lost 10 bases, with 12 bases between them. This CDR3 region has 12 residues. From germline, CDR1 is SGHAT and CDR2 FQNNGV. The CDR3 bases are TGTGCCAGCAGCACCCAGGACCGGGAGCAGTTCTTC. Amino acid sequence: CASSTQDREQFF.

V gene TRBV11-2 combines with J gene TRBJ1-5; D gene uncertain. V dropped 0 bases and J dropped 9 bases, with 15 bases sitting between them. Germline CDR1 is SGHAT and CDR2 is FQNNGV. This CDR3 spans 15 amino acids. Here the CDR3 reads CASSLDLGGSRPQHF. The CDR3 DNA sequence: TGTGCCAGCAGCTTAGATTTAGGAGGGTCCAGGCCCCAGCATTTT.

This clonotype was counted between two and nine times. V is TRBV7-9 and J is TRBJ1-1, with D unresolved. The germline V and J ends were trimmed by 3 bases and 6 bases, with 8 bases remaining between them. The CDR3 is 12 residues long. In germline, CDR1 is SEHNR, CDR2 FQNEAQ (reference sequence). CDR3: CASSFESAEAFF. In nucleotides, the CDR3 is TGTGCCAGCAGCTTCGAGAGCGCTGAAGCTTTCTTT.

This chain joins TRBV13 and TRBJ2-5; 8 bases agree with TRBD1. V lost 4 bases, J lost 5 bases, and 3 bases stayed unmatched. From germline, CDR1 is PRHDT and CDR2 FYEKMQ (reference sequence). CDR3 size: 13 residues. CDR3 residues: CASSSNRGETQYF. CDR3 bases: TGTGCCAGCAGCTCTAACAGGGGGGAGACCCAGTACTTC.

This rearrangement joins TRBV7-8 to TRBJ2-3; 9 nucleotides agree with TRBD1. The V gene end was trimmed by 6 bases and the J gene end by 3 bases; junction bases not matched to a gene: 4. The CDR3 consists of 14 residues. Germline-derived CDR1 and CDR2 are SGHVS and FQNEAQ. The CDR3, as DNA: TGTGCCAGCAGTTGGACAGGGGAAACAGATACGCAGTATTTT. Encoded protein: CASSWTGETDTQYF.

This clonotype showed up just a few times. The chain is built from TRBV4-3 and TRBJ2-1, with 8 bases identical to TRBD2. Germline lookup yields CDR1 LGHNA and CDR2 YSLEER. The trim removed 0 bases at V and 0 bases at J, leaving 7 bases unmatched. The CDR3 is made up of 18 amino acids. CDR3 amino acids: CASSQEETSAISYNEQFF. CDR3 coding DNA: TGCGCCAGCAGCCAAGAGGAGACTAGCGCAATCTCCTACAATGAGCAGTTCTTC.

The chain employs TRBV28 and TRBJ2-5; tentative D call: TRBD1 (7 bases). The V and J ends lost 6 bases and 1 base respectively, with 18 bases between them. CDR3 length equals 16 residues. Germline CDR1 is MDHEN and CDR2 is SYDVKM. The CDR3 coding sequence is TGTGCCAGCAGCCACCTCGGAGGGACAGCCCAAGAGACCCAGTACTTC. Translation gives CASSHLGGTAQETQYF. The full variable domain, with the rest looked up from reference TRBV28 and TRBJ2-5, is DVKVTQSSRYLVKRTGEKVFLECVQDMDHENMFWYRQDPGLGLRLIYFSYDVKMKEKGDIPEGYSVSREKKERFSLILESASTNQTSMYLCASSHLGGTAQETQYFGPGTRLLVL.

This clonotype has more than one count but fewer than ten. The chain couples TRBV6-5 to TRBJ2-2, with D tentatively TRBD1 (6 bases). Trimming took off 6 bases at V and 1 base at J, with 9 bases between the two ends. The CDR3 is 14 residues long. From germline, CDR1 is MNHEY and CDR2 SVGAGI. CDR3 protein: CASRLQGNTGELFF. CDR3 in DNA: TGTGCCAGCAGACTACAGGGGAACACCGGGGAGCTGTTTTTT.

The chain employs TRBV7-2 and TRBJ2-3, with 12 bases lining up with TRBD2. V was clipped by 6 bases and J by 3 bases; unmatched bases: 13. The CDR3 contains 18 residues. Germline V gives CDR1 SGHTA, CDR2 FQGNSA. The CDR3 region has the DNA TGTGCCAGCAGTGACCTCGGGCTAGCGGGGGGGCCAACAGATACGCAGTATTTT. Residues: CASSDLGLAGGPTDTQYF.

CDR3 amino acids: CASSLSNRENTEAFF. The CDR3 nucleotides are TGTGCCAGCAGCTTATCGAACAGGGAGAACACTGAAGCTTTCTTT. The J gene is TRBJ1-1, the V gene TRBV5-6, with a tentative D call TRBD1 (6 bases). Germline loops: CDR1 SGHDT, CDR2 YYEEEE. The V end was cut by 2 bases, the J end by 1 base, with 12 bases between. CDR3 length: 15 amino acids.

This sequence joins TRBV6-5 and TRBJ2-1; the match to TRBD1 covers 10 bases. Losses at the gene ends were 5 bases for V and 8 bases for J; bases not matched to a gene: 6. The germline CDR1 and CDR2 sequences are MNHEY and SVGAGI. This CDR3 comprises 14 residues. The CDR3: CASSAGTGVDEQFF. CDR3 sequence (DNA): TGTGCCAGCAGTGCCGGGACAGGGGTCGATGAGCAGTTCTTC.